Listed below are T cell receptor beta chains from one sample, sequenced in a study of cytomegalovirus exposure and HLA in healthy donors. This table comes from immunoSEQ multiplex PCR, and its TCRdb copy is limited to in-frame clones, with some not included. The sample consists of 100,000 or so clones, over 65% of them appearing once. Source material: PBMCs. Receptors were obtained from a woman in her forties in good health and CMV-seropositive. CDR3s include the opening cysteine and the closing phenylalanine or tryptophan. Fields, in order: J gene, clone size, D gene, V gene, CDR3 protein, CDR3 DNA. The D gene is left open where the match is weak. Size is omitted from some rows. Given values are once, few, many or a class for expanded clones.

J gene: TRBJ2-1
clone size: -
D gene: -
V gene: TRBV19
CDR3 protein: CASSPWGGAEEQFF
CDR3 DNA: TGTGCCAGTAGCCCTTGGGGGGGGGCTGAAGAGCAGTTCTTC

J gene: TRBJ2-1
clone size: -
D gene: TRBD2
V gene: TRBV11-3
CDR3 protein: CASSLRTSGRENNEQFF
CDR3 DNA: TGTGCCAGCAGCTTAAGGACTAGCGGGAGGGAGAACAATGAGCAGTTCTTC

J gene: TRBJ2-2
clone size: -
D gene: TRBD2
V gene: TRBV29-1
CDR3 protein: CSVGSGGPGELFF
CDR3 DNA: TGCAGCGTTGGCTCGGGGGGGCCCGGGGAGCTGTTTTTT

J gene: TRBJ1-4
clone size: -
D gene: TRBD1
V gene: TRBV7-9
CDR3 protein: CASSPGHSDRENEKLFF
CDR3 DNA: TGTGCCAGCAGCCCTGGCCATTCGGACAGGGAGAATGAAAAACTGTTTTTT

J gene: TRBJ2-1
clone size: -
D gene: -
V gene: TRBV7-9
CDR3 protein: CSSSTTYNEQFF
CDR3 DNA: TGTTCCAGCAGCACAACCTACAATGAGCAGTTCTTC

J gene: TRBJ2-5
clone size: once
D gene: TRBD1
V gene: TRBV6-1
CDR3 protein: CASSVEMGQGETQYF
CDR3 DNA: TGTGCCAGCAGCGTTGAGATGGGACAGGGGGAGACCCAGTACTTC

J gene: TRBJ1-2
clone size: -
D gene: TRBD1
V gene: TRBV7-2
CDR3 protein: CASSPRDRDGYTF
CDR3 DNA: TGTGCCAGCAGCCCACGGGACAGGGATGGCTACACCTTC

J gene: TRBJ2-1
clone size: -
D gene: -
V gene: TRBV18
CDR3 protein: CASSPGVDGDNEQFF
CDR3 DNA: TGTGCCAGCTCCCCCGGTGTTGACGGGGACAATGAGCAGTTCTTC

J gene: TRBJ1-3
clone size: many
D gene: -
V gene: TRBV6-1
CDR3 protein: CASSEGLGGSGNTIYF
CDR3 DNA: TGTGCCAGCAGTGAAGGGTTGGGGGGCTCTGGAAACACCATATATTTT

J gene: TRBJ1-1
clone size: -
D gene: -
V gene: TRBV19
CDR3 protein: CASSTPVGVDTEAFF
CDR3 DNA: TGTGCCAGTAGTACCCCGGTGGGAGTAGACACTGAAGCTTTCTTT

J gene: TRBJ2-1
clone size: once
D gene: TRBD2
V gene: TRBV5-4
CDR3 protein: CASSSAAGRTDGSEQFF
CDR3 DNA: TGTGCCAGCAGCTCCGCGGCCGGGAGGACGGATGGTAGTGAGCAGTTCTTC

J gene: TRBJ2-5
clone size: -
D gene: -
V gene: TRBV5-6
CDR3 protein: CASSGTRGETQYF
CDR3 DNA: TGTGCCAGCAGCGGGACGAGGGGGGAGACCCAGTACTTC

J gene: TRBJ1-1
clone size: -
D gene: -
V gene: TRBV5-1
CDR3 protein: CASSGRDIVNTEAFF
CDR3 DNA: TGCGCCAGCAGCGGAAGGGACATCGTGAACACTGAAGCTTTCTTT

J gene: TRBJ2-2
clone size: many
D gene: TRBD2
V gene: TRBV27
CDR3 protein: CASSFLTSGHTGELFF
CDR3 DNA: TGTGCCAGCAGTTTCCTTACTAGCGGACACACCGGGGAGCTGTTTTTT

J gene: TRBJ2-3
clone size: once
D gene: TRBD1
V gene: TRBV10-2
CDR3 protein: CASSGYRGDTQYF
CDR3 DNA: TGCGCCAGCAGTGGATACAGGGGAGATACGCAGTATTTT

J gene: TRBJ2-5
clone size: -
D gene: TRBD2
V gene: TRBV15
CDR3 protein: CATSSRLAGGETQYF
CDR3 DNA: TGTGCCACCAGCAGCAGACTAGCGGGAGGGGAGACCCAGTACTTC

J gene: TRBJ2-3
clone size: -
D gene: TRBD1
V gene: TRBV19
CDR3 protein: CATRTGGRDTQYF
CDR3 DNA: TGTGCCACCCGGACAGGAGGTCGAGATACGCAGTATTTT

J gene: TRBJ2-5
clone size: few
D gene: -
V gene: TRBV20-1
CDR3 protein: CSASGETQYF
CDR3 DNA: TGCAGTGCCTCGGGGGAGACCCAGTACTTC

J gene: TRBJ1-2
clone size: -
D gene: -
V gene: TRBV6-1
CDR3 protein: CASRQGSSNYGYTF
CDR3 DNA: TGTGCCAGCAGGCAGGGATCGTCTAACTATGGCTACACCTTC

J gene: TRBJ2-7
clone size: few
D gene: TRBD2
V gene: TRBV10-2
CDR3 protein: CASMLVAGGSYEQYF
CDR3 DNA: TGCGCCAGCATGCTCGTGGCGGGAGGTTCCTACGAGCAGTACTTC

J gene: TRBJ2-3
clone size: -
D gene: TRBD2
V gene: TRBV2
CDR3 protein: CASWAGGPTDTQYF
CDR3 DNA: TGTGCCAGCTGGGCGGGAGGCCCCACAGATACGCAGTATTTT

J gene: TRBJ2-7
clone size: -
D gene: -
V gene: TRBV19
CDR3 protein: CASSRAGPIYEQYF
CDR3 DNA: TGTGCCAGTAGTAGGGCGGGACCGATCTACGAGCAGTACTTC

J gene: TRBJ2-7
clone size: -
D gene: TRBD2
V gene: TRBV7-2
CDR3 protein: CASSLDSLAGSYEQYF
CDR3 DNA: TGTGCCAGCAGCTTAGATTCCCTAGCGGGATCCTACGAGCAGTACTTC

J gene: TRBJ2-2
clone size: -
D gene: -
V gene: TRBV5-8
CDR3 protein: CASSLTGVSNTGELFF
CDR3 DNA: TGTGCCAGCAGCTTAACGGGGGTCTCGAACACCGGGGAGCTGTTTTTT

J gene: TRBJ2-3
clone size: -
D gene: TRBD2
V gene: TRBV13
CDR3 protein: CASSSGLADEGTQYF
CDR3 DNA: TGTGCCAGCAGCTCCGGACTAGCGGATGAGGGTACGCAGTATTTT

J gene: TRBJ2-7
clone size: -
D gene: TRBD1
V gene: TRBV29-1
CDR3 protein: CSISSGTGGMYEQYF
CDR3 DNA: TGCAGCATCTCTTCCGGGACAGGGGGAATGTATGAGCAGTACTTC

J gene: TRBJ1-4
clone size: -
D gene: TRBD1
V gene: TRBV28
CDR3 protein: CASSYLGQAATNEKLFF
CDR3 DNA: TGTGCCAGCAGTTACTTAGGACAGGCCGCAACTAATGAAAAACTGTTTTTT

J gene: TRBJ2-3
clone size: -
D gene: TRBD1
V gene: TRBV6-1
CDR3 protein: CASRDRGFTDTQYF
CDR3 DNA: TGTGCCAGCCGGGACAGGGGATTCACAGATACGCAGTATTTT

J gene: TRBJ1-2
clone size: -
D gene: -
V gene: TRBV6-6
CDR3 protein: CASSVHRSSELGGYTF
CDR3 DNA: TGTGCCAGCAGTGTACACCGATCTTCCGAACTAGGTGGCTACACCTTC

J gene: TRBJ2-1
clone size: -
D gene: TRBD2
V gene: TRBV6-1
CDR3 protein: CASSGPGLAYVNEQFF
CDR3 DNA: TGTGCCAGCAGTGGCCCGGGACTAGCATACGTGAATGAGCAGTTCTTC

J gene: TRBJ1-5
clone size: few
D gene: TRBD1
V gene: TRBV5-1
CDR3 protein: CASSLLTGSDQPQHF
CDR3 DNA: TGCGCCAGCAGCTTATTGACAGGGTCCGATCAGCCCCAGCATTTT

J gene: TRBJ2-7
clone size: -
D gene: -
V gene: TRBV9
CDR3 protein: CASSSGETYEQYF
CDR3 DNA: TGTGCCAGCAGCTCCGGGGAAACCTACGAGCAGTACTTC

J gene: TRBJ2-7
clone size: few
D gene: TRBD1
V gene: TRBV28
CDR3 protein: CASRLFGTGSYYEQYF
CDR3 DNA: TGTGCCAGCAGGCTATTCGGGACAGGGTCATACTACGAGCAGTACTTC

J gene: TRBJ1-2
clone size: -
D gene: -
V gene: TRBV20-1
CDR3 protein: CSANADYGYTF
CDR3 DNA: TGCAGTGCTAACGCGGACTATGGCTACACCTTC

J gene: TRBJ1-2
clone size: -
D gene: TRBD1
V gene: TRBV19
CDR3 protein: CASSTPDRSGYTF
CDR3 DNA: TGTGCCAGTAGTACCCCGGACAGGAGTGGCTACACCTTC

J gene: TRBJ2-7
clone size: few
D gene: TRBD1
V gene: TRBV28
CDR3 protein: CASSFGTGSAYEQYF
CDR3 DNA: TGTGCCAGCAGTTTCGGGACAGGGTCCGCCTACGAGCAGTACTTC

J gene: TRBJ2-7
clone size: -
D gene: -
V gene: TRBV28
CDR3 protein: CASKNPGSSSYEQYF
CDR3 DNA: TGTGCCAGCAAGAATCCCGGGAGCTCCTCCTACGAGCAGTACTTC

J gene: TRBJ2-1
clone size: -
D gene: TRBD1
V gene: TRBV13
CDR3 protein: CASSQDLDRVEQFF
CDR3 DNA: TGTGCCAGCAGCCAGGACCTCGACAGGGTTGAGCAGTTCTTC

J gene: TRBJ1-1
clone size: -
D gene: -
V gene: TRBV11-2
CDR3 protein: CASSQQGENTEAFF
CDR3 DNA: TGTGCCAGCAGCCAACAGGGTGAGAACACTGAAGCTTTCTTT

J gene: TRBJ1-2
clone size: -
D gene: TRBD1
V gene: TRBV7-2
CDR3 protein: CASSDGQGAGGYTF
CDR3 DNA: TGTGCCAGCAGCGACGGACAGGGGGCCGGCGGCTACACCTTC

J gene: TRBJ1-1
clone size: -
D gene: -
V gene: TRBV10-3
CDR3 protein: CAISSVTEAFF
CDR3 DNA: TGTGCCATCAGTTCAGTCACTGAAGCTTTCTTT

J gene: TRBJ2-7
clone size: -
D gene: TRBD2
V gene: TRBV5-1
CDR3 protein: CASRRGLAGGLAYEQYF
CDR3 DNA: TGCGCCAGCAGACGGGGACTAGCGGGAGGCTTGGCCTACGAGCAGTACTTC

J gene: TRBJ2-7
clone size: -
D gene: -
V gene: TRBV5-8
CDR3 protein: CASSGGGIGSYEQYF
CDR3 DNA: TGTGCCAGCAGCGGCGGCGGGATAGGGTCCTACGAGCAGTACTTC

J gene: TRBJ1-4
clone size: -
D gene: TRBD1
V gene: TRBV5-1
CDR3 protein: CASSFRPRDRDEKLFF
CDR3 DNA: TGCGCCAGCAGCTTTAGACCCCGGGACAGGGATGAAAAACTGTTTTTT

J gene: TRBJ2-3
clone size: -
D gene: TRBD2
V gene: TRBV7-7
CDR3 protein: CASSSGLAGGSDTQYF
CDR3 DNA: TGTGCTAGCAGCTCTGGACTAGCGGGAGGGTCAGATACGCAGTATTTT